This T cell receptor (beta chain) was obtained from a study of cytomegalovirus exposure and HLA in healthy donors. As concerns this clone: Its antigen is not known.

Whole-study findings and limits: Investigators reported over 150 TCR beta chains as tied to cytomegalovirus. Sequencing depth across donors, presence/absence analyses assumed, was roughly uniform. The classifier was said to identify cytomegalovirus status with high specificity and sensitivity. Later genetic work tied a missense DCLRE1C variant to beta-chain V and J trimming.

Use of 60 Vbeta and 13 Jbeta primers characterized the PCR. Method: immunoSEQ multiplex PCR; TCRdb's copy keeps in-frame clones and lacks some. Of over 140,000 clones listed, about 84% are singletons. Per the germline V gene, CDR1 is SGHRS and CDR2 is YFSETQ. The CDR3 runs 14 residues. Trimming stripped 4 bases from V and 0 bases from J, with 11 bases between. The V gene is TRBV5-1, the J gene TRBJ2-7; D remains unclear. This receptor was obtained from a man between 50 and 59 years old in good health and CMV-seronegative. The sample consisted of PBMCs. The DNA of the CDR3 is TGCGCCAGCAGCCCACCGATTAGCTCCTACGAGCAGTACTTC. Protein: CASSPPISSYEQYF.